What follows is one TCR beta chain and its context. What this receptor recognizes is not known. Per-base quality was not reported, and no clone a single base away is much larger than it. The data were taken from a study of blood T cell repertoires in COVID-19 (TCRdb year 2020). About the full investigation: Samples covering the acute and convalescent phases of COVID-19 were provided by collaborators in the United States, Italy and Spain. Where available, HLA class I and class II types were obtained from metadata supplied by the sample provider rather than from assay-based typing. Subjects who had been exposed to COVID-19, were actively infected with it, or had recovered from it provided the deeply sampled blood TCRbeta repertoires that made up the dataset. The material from the prospective study consisted of cDNA or gDNA derived from T cells, B-cell-depleted T cells, or PBMCs. The samples were drawn from the first 160 participants of the ongoing ImmuneRACE study and from some 1,300 subjects provided by 6 global collaborators. The sample metadata nearly always contained a de-identified subject ID, COVID-19 status, age in years and sex. The repertoires were released in a freely available public database intended as a resource for research on the immune response to SARS-CoV-2. What the work shows at the level of the full study, not this receptor alone: How much clinical and demographic metadata was included differed by source and by participant, and the metadata was provided uncurated.

Each collaborating institution followed its own protocols to collect whole blood in K2EDTA tubes. For TCRbeta analysis, collaborators shipped samples as frozen whole blood, isolated PBMCs, or DNA extracted from either of those sample types. TCRbeta CDR3 regions were amplified from genomic DNA by means of the immunoSEQ Assay, a bias-controlled multiplex PCR. The authors' analysis ran thus. Nucleated cell counts per sample were estimated from amplification of reference gene primers within the assay. To quantify the absolute abundance of each unique TCRbeta CDR3 rearrangement, sequence reads were collapsed and filtered. For each sample, productive Simpson clonality was calculated as the square root of Simpson's diversity index over productive rearrangements. In TCRdb, the immuneACCESS table is reduced to in-frame sequences with V and J assigned. These tables do not hold every clone; where another copy was compared, an unresolved V gene accounts for under half, and the others remain unexplained. D and trimming come from the DNA, and the V and J calls and clone size come from that table. The sample table shows around 170,000 clones, and about four fifths are seen once. The ten largest clonotypes hold roughly 6.8% of the sample.

The origin of this receptor is a man in his 70s with active or convalescent COVID-19. The sample consisted of peripheral blood.

The CDR3 here reads CASSPRELAGGSDTQYF. The DNA sequence is TGTGCCAGCTCACCACGGGAACTAGCGGGGGGCTCAGATACGCAGTATTTT. Here the chain combines TRBV18 and TRBJ2-3; 12 central bases correspond to TRBD2. Relative to germline, V is missing 1 base and J is missing 4 bases, with 6 bases of the junction outside any gene match. CDR1 KGHSH and CDR2 LQKENI were looked up in the germline V gene. The CDR3 contains 17 residues, cysteine and phenylalanine counted. Only CDR3 DNA is held: 51 bases, read in frame from base 1.